This paragraph covers one T cell receptor beta chain sequence. The antigen is undetermined. The authors incorporated unique molecular identifiers into the TCR beta cDNA libraries. The source material, about 0.95 to 11 million T cells, gave rise to 400,000 to 600,000 cDNA molecules. TCRdb re-called the PCR reads through MiXCR, storing one row per CDR3 protein. The sample records more than 500,000 distinct CDR3 sequences, about a third being singletons. This entry comes from a study of post-analysis software for immune sequencing data. Overall study findings and caveats: People with multiple sclerosis had a significantly lower normalized Chao1 diversity than controls did. A handful of TRBV segments, including TRBV5-6, TRBV5-1 and TRBV20-1, were more frequent in patients than controls. Strong same-batch co-clustering of samples appeared with F measure clustering.

Trimming stripped 2 bases from V and 5 bases from J, with 18 bases between. There are 16 residues in the CDR3. Germline CDR1 MNHNS, CDR2 SASEGT. This chain connects TRBV6-1 to TRBJ1-2; no firm D call. This TCR derives from a girl between 2 and 17 years old with multiple sclerosis. Source material: blood. The CDR3 DNA reads as TGTGCCAGCAGTGAAATCCCGGTGAGGGTGGCGTATGGCTACACCTTC. Translation: CASSEIPVRVAYGYTF.